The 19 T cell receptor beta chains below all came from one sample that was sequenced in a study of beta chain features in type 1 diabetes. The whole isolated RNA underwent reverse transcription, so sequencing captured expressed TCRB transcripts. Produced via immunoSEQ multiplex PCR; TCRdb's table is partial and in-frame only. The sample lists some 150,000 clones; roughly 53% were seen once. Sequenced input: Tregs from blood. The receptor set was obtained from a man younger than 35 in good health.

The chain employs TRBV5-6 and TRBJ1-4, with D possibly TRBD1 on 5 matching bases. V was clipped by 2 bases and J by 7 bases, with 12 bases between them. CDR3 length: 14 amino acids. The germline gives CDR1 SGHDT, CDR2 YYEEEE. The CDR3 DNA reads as TGTGCCAGCAGCTTTCTGGGGCGGAGTGAAAAACTGTTTTTT. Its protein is CASSFLGRSEKLFF.

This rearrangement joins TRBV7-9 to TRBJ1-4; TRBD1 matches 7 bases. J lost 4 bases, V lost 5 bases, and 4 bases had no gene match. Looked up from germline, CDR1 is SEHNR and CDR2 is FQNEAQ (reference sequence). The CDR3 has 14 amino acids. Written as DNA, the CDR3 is TGTGCCAGCAGCCCCGGGACAGTTAATGAAAAACTGTTTTTT. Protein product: CASSPGTVNEKLFF.

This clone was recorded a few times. The CDR3, as DNA: TGTGCCAGCAGGTCAAGGTCTAGTGAGTACACTGAAGCTTTCTTT. It translates to CASRSRSSEYTEAFF. The genes are TRBV4-2 and TRBJ1-1, with D unclear. The CDR3 sequence is 15 residues long. Germline lookup yields CDR1 LGHNA and CDR2 YNFKEQ. V was clipped by 6 bases and J by 3 bases, with 17 bases between them.

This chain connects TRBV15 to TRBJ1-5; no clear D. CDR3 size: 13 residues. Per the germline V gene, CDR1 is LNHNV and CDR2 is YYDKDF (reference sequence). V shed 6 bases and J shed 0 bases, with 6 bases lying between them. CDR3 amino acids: CATSPRSNQPQHF. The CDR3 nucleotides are TGTGCCACCAGTCCTCGTAGCAATCAGCCCCAGCATTTT. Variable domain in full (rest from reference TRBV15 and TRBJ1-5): DAMVIQNPRYQVTQFGKPVTLSCSQTLNHNVMYWYQQKSSQAPKLLFHYYDKDFNNEADTPDNFQSRRPNTSFCFLDIRSPGLGDTAMYLCATSPRSNQPQHFGDGTRLSIL.

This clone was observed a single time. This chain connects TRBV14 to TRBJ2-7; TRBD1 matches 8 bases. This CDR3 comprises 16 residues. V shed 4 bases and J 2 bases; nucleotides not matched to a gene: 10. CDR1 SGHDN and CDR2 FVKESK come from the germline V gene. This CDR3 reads CASSLSPGTGPYEQYF. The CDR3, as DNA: TGTGCCAGCAGCCTGTCCCCGGGGACAGGTCCCTACGAGCAGTACTTC.

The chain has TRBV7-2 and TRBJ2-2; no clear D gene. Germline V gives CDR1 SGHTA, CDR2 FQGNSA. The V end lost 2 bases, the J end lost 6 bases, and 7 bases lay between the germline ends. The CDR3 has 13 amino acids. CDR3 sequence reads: CASSLSFAGELFF. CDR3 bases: TGTGCCAGCAGCTTATCATTTGCCGGGGAGCTGTTTTTT.

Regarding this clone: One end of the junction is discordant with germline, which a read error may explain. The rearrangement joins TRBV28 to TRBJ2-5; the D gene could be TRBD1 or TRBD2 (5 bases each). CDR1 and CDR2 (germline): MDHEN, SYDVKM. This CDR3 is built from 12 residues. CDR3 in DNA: TGTGCCTGCAGGGAGAATGGGGAGACCCAGTACTTC. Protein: CACRENGETQYF. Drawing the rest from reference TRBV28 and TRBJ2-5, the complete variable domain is DVKVTQSSRYLVKRTGEKVFLECVQDMDHENMFWYRQDPGLGLRLIYFSYDVKMKEKGDIPEGYSVSREKKERFSLILESASTNQTSMYLCACRENGETQYFGPGTRLLVL.

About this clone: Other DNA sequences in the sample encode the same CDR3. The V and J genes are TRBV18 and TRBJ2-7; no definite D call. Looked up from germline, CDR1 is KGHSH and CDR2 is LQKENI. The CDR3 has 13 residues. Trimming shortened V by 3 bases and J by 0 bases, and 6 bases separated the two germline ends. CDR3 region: CASSPPSSYEQYF. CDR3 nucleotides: TGTGCCAGCTCACCTCCCAGCTCCTACGAGCAGTACTTC.

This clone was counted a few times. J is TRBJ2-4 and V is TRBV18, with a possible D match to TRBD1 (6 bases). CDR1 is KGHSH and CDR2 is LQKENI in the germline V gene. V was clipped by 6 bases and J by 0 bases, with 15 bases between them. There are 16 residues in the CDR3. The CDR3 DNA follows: TGTGCCAGCTCTTCAACAGGGACCCTAGCCAAAAACATTCAGTACTTC. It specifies CASSSTGTLAKNIQYF.

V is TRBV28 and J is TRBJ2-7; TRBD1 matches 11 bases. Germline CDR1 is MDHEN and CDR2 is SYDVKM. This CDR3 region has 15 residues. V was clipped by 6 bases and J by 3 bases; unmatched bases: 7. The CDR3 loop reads CASSQGGTGGYEQYF. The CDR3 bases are TGTGCCAGCAGCCAGGGGGGGACAGGGGGCTACGAGCAGTACTTC.

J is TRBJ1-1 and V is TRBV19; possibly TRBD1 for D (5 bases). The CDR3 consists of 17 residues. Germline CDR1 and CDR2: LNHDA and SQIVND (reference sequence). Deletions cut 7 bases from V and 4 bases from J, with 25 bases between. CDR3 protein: CASTHGVAGPSGTEAFF. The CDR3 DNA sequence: TGTGCCAGTACCCACGGCGTGGCAGGGCCGTCCGGCACTGAAGCTTTCTTT.

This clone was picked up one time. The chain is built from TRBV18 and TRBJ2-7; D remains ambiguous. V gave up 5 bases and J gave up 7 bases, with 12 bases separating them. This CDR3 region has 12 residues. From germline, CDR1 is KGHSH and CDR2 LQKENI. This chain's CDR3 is CASSARPGEQYF. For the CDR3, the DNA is TGTGCCAGCTCAGCACGCCCAGGAGAGCAGTACTTC.

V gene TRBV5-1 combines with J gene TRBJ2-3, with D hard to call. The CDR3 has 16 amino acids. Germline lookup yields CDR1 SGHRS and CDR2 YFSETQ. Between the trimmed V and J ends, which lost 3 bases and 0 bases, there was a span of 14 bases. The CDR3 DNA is TGCGCCAGCAGCTACTCCGCCGCACCTAGCACAGATACGCAGTATTTT. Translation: CASSYSAAPSTDTQYF. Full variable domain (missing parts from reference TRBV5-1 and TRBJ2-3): KAGVTQTPRYLIKTRGQQVTLSCSPISGHRSVSWYQQTPGQGLQFLFEYFSETQRNKGNFPGRFSGRQFSNSRSEMNVSTLELGDSALYLCASSYSAAPSTDTQYFGPGTRLTVL.

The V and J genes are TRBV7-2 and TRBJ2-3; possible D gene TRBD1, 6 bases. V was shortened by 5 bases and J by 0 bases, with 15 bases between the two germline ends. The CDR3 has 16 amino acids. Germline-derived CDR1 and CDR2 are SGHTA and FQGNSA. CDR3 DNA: TGTGCCAGCAGCGGGTTTTGGGACACTAGCACAGATACGCAGTATTTT. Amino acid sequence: CASSGFWDTSTDTQYF. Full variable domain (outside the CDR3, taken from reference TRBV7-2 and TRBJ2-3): GAGVSQSPSNKVTEKGKDVELRCDPISGHTALYWYRQSLGQGLEFLIYFQGNSAPDKSGLPSDRFSAERTGGSVSTLTIQRTQQEDSAVYLCASSGFWDTSTDTQYFGPGTRLTVL.

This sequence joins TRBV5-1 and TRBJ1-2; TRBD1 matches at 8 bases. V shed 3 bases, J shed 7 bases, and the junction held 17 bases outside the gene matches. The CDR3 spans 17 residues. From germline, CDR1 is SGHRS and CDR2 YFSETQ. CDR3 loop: CASSWRSTGARRSGYTF. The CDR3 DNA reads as TGCGCCAGCAGCTGGCGATCGACAGGGGCCCGGAGGTCTGGCTACACCTTC.

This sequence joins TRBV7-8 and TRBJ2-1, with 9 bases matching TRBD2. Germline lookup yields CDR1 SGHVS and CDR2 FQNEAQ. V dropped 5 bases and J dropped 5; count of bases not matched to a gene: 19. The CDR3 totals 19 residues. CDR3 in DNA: TGTGCCAGCAGCCTCGGACGGAGTTTGGTAGCGGGAGCTCACAATGAGCAGTTCTTC. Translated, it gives CASSLGRSLVAGAHNEQFF.

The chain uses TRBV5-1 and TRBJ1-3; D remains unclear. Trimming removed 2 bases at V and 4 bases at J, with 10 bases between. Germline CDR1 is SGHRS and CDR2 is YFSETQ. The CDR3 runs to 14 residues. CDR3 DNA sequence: TGCGCCAGCAGCTTCGATCCCAGAGGAAACACCATATATTTT. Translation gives CASSFDPRGNTIYF.

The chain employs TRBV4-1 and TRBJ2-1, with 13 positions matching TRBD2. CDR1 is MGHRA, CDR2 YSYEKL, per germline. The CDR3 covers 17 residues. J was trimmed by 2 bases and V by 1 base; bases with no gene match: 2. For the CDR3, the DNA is TGCGCCAGCAGCCAAGCGACTAGCGGGGGGACCTACAATGAGCAGTTCTTC. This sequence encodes CASSQATSGGTYNEQFF.

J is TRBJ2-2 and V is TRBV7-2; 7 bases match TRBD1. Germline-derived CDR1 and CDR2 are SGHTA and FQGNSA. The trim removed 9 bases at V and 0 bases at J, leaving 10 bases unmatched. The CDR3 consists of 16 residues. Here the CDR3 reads CASTRTGPANTGELFF. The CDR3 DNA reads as TGTGCCAGTACTCGGACAGGCCCCGCGAACACCGGGGAGCTGTTTTTT.